Presented here are 21 T cell receptor beta chains from one specimen sequenced in a study of blood T cell repertoires in COVID-19. Produced via immunoSEQ multiplex PCR; TCRdb's table is partial and in-frame only. The sample contains roughly 230,000 clones, roughly 80% of which appear only once. The sequencing sample was made of peripheral blood. The receptor set was obtained from a woman between 45 and 60 years old with acute or convalescent COVID-19.

This rearrangement joins TRBV5-1 to TRBJ1-4; D possibly corresponds to TRBD1 (6 bases). Per germline, CDR1 SGHRS and CDR2 YFSETQ. The CDR3 sequence is 16 residues long. V shed 0 bases and J shed 8 bases, with 17 bases lying between them. Here the CDR3 reads CASSLASSGGAEKLFF. The CDR3 DNA follows: TGCGCCAGCAGCTTGGCCTCGTCTGGGGGCGCAGAAAAACTGTTTTTT.

This sequence joins TRBV11-2 and TRBJ1-2; D unclear. This CDR3 spans 15 amino acids. V lost 3 bases and J lost 6, with 17 bases in between. Germline lookup yields CDR1 SGHAT and CDR2 FQNNGV. The CDR3 loop is CASSFGGETLDGYTF. In DNA, the CDR3 is TGTGCCAGCAGCTTTGGCGGTGAGACTTTAGATGGCTACACCTTC.

This chain links TRBV6-2 or TRBV6-3 with TRBJ2-5; 9 bases align to TRBD2. Looked up from germline, CDR1 is MNHEY and CDR2 is SVGEGT. V shed 6 bases, J shed 4 bases, and the junction held 6 bases outside the gene matches. CDR3 length equals 14 residues. The CDR3 is CASSRAGGGETQYF. DNA of the CDR3: TGTGCCAGCAGCAGGGCGGGAGGGGGAGAGACCCAGTACTTC.

This chain connects TRBV19 to TRBJ2-1, with 8 nucleotides matching TRBD2. This CDR3 is 15 amino acids long. Germline loops: CDR1 LNHDA, CDR2 SQIVND (reference sequence). The junction had 4 bases not matched to a gene; V was cut back by 6 bases and J by 0 bases. CDR3 nucleotide sequence: TGTGCCAGTAGGGGCGGGGGGAGCTCCTACAATGAGCAGTTCTTC. This gives the protein CASRGGGSSYNEQFF.

The chain combines TRBV7-3 with TRBJ1-3; D gene unclear. Germline CDR1 reads SGHTA; CDR2 reads FQGTGA. This CDR3 has 13 residues. V dropped 5 bases and J dropped 8 bases, with 13 bases sitting between them. CDR3 nucleotides: TGTGCCAGCAGCCCTTCATCGCAGGACACCATATATTTT. Translation: CASSPSSQDTIYF.

This chain joins TRBV24-1 and TRBJ2-3; 8 bases fit TRBD1. The CDR3 is 14 amino acids. Trimming at V came to 9 bases and at J to 2 bases, leaving 6 bases not matched to a gene. CDR1 and CDR2 from the germline V gene are KGHDR and SFDVKD. The CDR3 loop is CATLRTGPTDTQYF. CDR3 in DNA: TGTGCCACCCTCCGGACAGGGCCCACAGATACGCAGTATTTT.

The count of this clone is one. This chain uses TRBV7-2 with TRBJ2-7; no firm D call. V was pared by 2 bases and J by 2 bases, with 10 bases between. The CDR3 spans 14 residues. Germline assignment: CDR1 SGHTA and CDR2 FQGNSA. DNA for the CDR3: TGTGCCAGCAGCTTAACTCTAGTCCCCTACGAGCAGTACTTC. This sequence encodes CASSLTLVPYEQYF.

This sequence joins TRBV6-5 and TRBJ2-1; 7 nucleotides line up with TRBD1. The V and J ends lost 5 bases and 5 bases, in that order; junction bases with no gene match: 6. The CDR3 length is 14 residues. Looked up from germline, CDR1 is MNHEY and CDR2 is SVGAGI. In DNA, the CDR3 is TGTGCCAGCAGTCACAGGGGCTTTAACAATGAGCAGTTCTTC. This encodes CASSHRGFNNEQFF.

J is TRBJ2-2 and V is TRBV7-2; TRBD1 is a possible D gene (6 bases). The CDR3 loop spans 14 amino acids. The germline V and J ends were trimmed by 4 bases and 5 bases, with 11 bases remaining between them. CDR1 is SGHTA and CDR2 is FQGNSA in the germline V gene. CDR3 sequence reads: CASSSDRTTGELFF. In DNA form, the CDR3 reads TGTGCCAGCAGCTCGGACAGAACTACCGGGGAGCTGTTTTTT.

The J gene is TRBJ1-5, the V gene TRBV2; D uncertain. This CDR3 is 13 amino acids long. V was shortened by 9 bases and J by 1 base, with 10 bases between the two germline ends. Germline V gene sequence: CDR1 SNHLY, CDR2 FYNNEI. The CDR3 sequence is CARRGWSNQPQHF. In nucleotides, the CDR3 is TGTGCCAGGAGAGGATGGAGCAATCAGCCCCAGCATTTT.

The chain combines TRBV28 with TRBJ2-3; 10 positions match TRBD2. Losses at the gene ends were 1 base for V and 0 bases for J; bases not matched to a gene: 7. The length of the CDR3 is 18 residues. Germline V gene data show CDR1 as MDHEN and CDR2 as SYDVKM. The CDR3 coding sequence is TGTGCCAGCAGTTTATCCTCACTAGCGGGGTATAGCACAGATACGCAGTATTTT. Its translation is CASSLSSLAGYSTDTQYF.

The V and J genes are TRBV6-1 and TRBJ2-5, with D uncertain. The CDR3 has 14 residues. V was trimmed by 0 bases and J by 4 bases, leaving 9 bases between them. CDR1 is MNHNS, CDR2 SASEGT, per germline. The CDR3 DNA reads TGTGCCAGCAGTGAAGCCCGGGTGCCAGAGACCCAGTACTTC. Translation: CASSEARVPETQYF.

The chain employs TRBV9 and TRBJ2-2, with D unclear. This CDR3 has 14 residues. Deletions cut 2 bases from V and 0 bases from J, with 5 bases between. Germline CDR1 reads SGDLS; CDR2 reads YYNGEE. CDR3 loop: CASSVAANTGELFF. The CDR3 region has the DNA TGTGCCAGCAGCGTGGCAGCGAACACCGGGGAGCTGTTTTTT.

This chain uses TRBV5-1 with TRBJ2-3, with 8 nucleotides matching TRBD1. Per the germline V gene, CDR1 is SGHRS and CDR2 is YFSETQ. There are 13 residues in the CDR3. The trim removed 4 bases at V and 6 bases at J, leaving 4 bases unmatched. In DNA, the CDR3 is TGCGCCAGCAGCGAGACAGGGGTCGATACGCAGTATTTT. It encodes CASSETGVDTQYF.

This rearrangement joins TRBV2 to TRBJ2-1; 9 nucleotides agree with TRBD2. The CDR3 runs 14 residues. The J segment lost 6 bases and the V segment lost 7 bases, leaving 7 bases of the junction unmatched. The germline gives CDR1 SNHLY, CDR2 FYNNEI. The CDR3 bases are TGTGCCAGCACCGCAGGCGGGGGGGCCAATGAGCAGTTCTTC. It codes for CASTAGGGANEQFF.

This chain uses TRBV4-2 with TRBJ1-2, with D possibly being TRBD1 (5 bases). The ends were cut back, 1 base at V and 4 bases at J, with 16 bases in the middle. Per germline, CDR1 LGHNA and CDR2 YNFKEQ. The CDR3 sequence is 16 residues long. CDR3 amino acids: CASSQGQGVGGYGYTF. CDR3 coding DNA: TGTGCCAGCAGCCAAGGACAAGGGGTGGGTGGCTATGGCTACACCTTC.

The V call is TRBV7-3, the J call TRBJ2-1; D possibly corresponds to TRBD1 (5 bases). Per germline, CDR1 SGHTA and CDR2 FQGTGA. The V and J ends lost 8 bases and 5 bases respectively, with 19 bases between them. The CDR3 runs 15 residues. The CDR3 DNA follows: TGTGCCAGCGGGCAATGGGGCGGCCCCAACAATGAGCAGTTCTTC. Its protein product is CASGQWGGPNNEQFF.

In its sample, this clone was seen a few times. Other DNA sequences in this sample translate to the same CDR3. The chain employs TRBV6-6 and TRBJ1-5; possible D gene TRBD1, 6 bases. The CDR3 contains 14 residues. V was cut by 6 bases and J by 0 bases, with 9 bases left in between. The germline gives CDR1 MNHNY, CDR2 SVGAGI (reference sequence). CDR3 loop: CASRQGNSNQPQHF. The DNA of the CDR3 is TGTGCCAGCAGGCAGGGGAATAGCAATCAGCCCCAGCATTTT.

This clone was observed a few times. V usage is TRBV18 and J usage is TRBJ2-3, with a weak D call TRBD2 (5 bases). V dropped 5 bases and J dropped 0 bases, with 18 bases sitting between them. The CDR3 loop spans 17 amino acids. Germline CDR1 KGHSH, CDR2 LQKENI. Here the CDR3 DNA reads TGTGCCAGCTCAGGGATAGCGCCGACCACTAGCACAGATACGCAGTATTTT. Translated: CASSGIAPTTSTDTQYF.

The chain couples TRBV28 to TRBJ2-7; maybe TRBD2 (7 bases). Germline assignment: CDR1 MDHEN and CDR2 SYDVKM. The CDR3 covers 14 residues. Trimming removed 6 bases at V and 2 bases at J, with 14 bases between. The CDR3 loop reads CASRRGGKAYEQYF. The CDR3 DNA reads TGTGCCAGCAGGAGGGGGGGGAAGGCCTACGAGCAGTACTTC.

The chain links TRBV20-1 to TRBJ2-7; TRBD2 matches at 9 bases. Germline V gene data show CDR1 as DFQATT and CDR2 as SNEGSKA (reference sequence). CDR3 length equals 14 residues. V dropped 3 bases and J dropped 2; count of bases not matched to a gene: 5. The CDR3 DNA reads TGCAGTGCTAGTGCTAGCGGGGCCCCCTACGAGCAGTACTTC. Encoded protein: CSASASGAPYEQYF.